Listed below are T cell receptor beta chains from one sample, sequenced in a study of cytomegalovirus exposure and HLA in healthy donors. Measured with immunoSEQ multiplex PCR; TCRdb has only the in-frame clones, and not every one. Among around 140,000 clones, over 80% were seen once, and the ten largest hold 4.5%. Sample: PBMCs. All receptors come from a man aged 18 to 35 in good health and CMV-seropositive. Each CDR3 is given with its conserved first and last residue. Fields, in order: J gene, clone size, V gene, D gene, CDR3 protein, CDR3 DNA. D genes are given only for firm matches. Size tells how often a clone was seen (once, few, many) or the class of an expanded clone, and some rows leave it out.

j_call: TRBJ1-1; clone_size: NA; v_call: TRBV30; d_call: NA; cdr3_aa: CAWSVGRGAPAFF; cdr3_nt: TGTGCCTGGAGTGTGGGCAGGGGCGCGCCAGCTTTCTTT
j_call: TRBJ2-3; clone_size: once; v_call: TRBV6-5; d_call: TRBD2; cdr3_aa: CASSWTSASTDTQYF; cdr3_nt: TGTGCCAGCAGTTGGACTAGCGCAAGCACAGATACGCAGTATTTT
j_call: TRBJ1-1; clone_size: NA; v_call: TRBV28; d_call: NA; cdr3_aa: CASSLLGGTNTEAFF; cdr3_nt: TGTGCCAGCAGTTTATTAGGGGGAACGAACACTGAAGCTTTCTTT
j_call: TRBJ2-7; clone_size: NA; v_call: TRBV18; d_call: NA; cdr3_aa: CASSPLWLAPGEQYF; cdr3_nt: TGTGCCAGCTCACCCCTCTGGTTGGCCCCGGGCGAGCAGTACTTC
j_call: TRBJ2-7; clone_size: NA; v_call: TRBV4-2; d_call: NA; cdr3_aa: CASSQESSGSYEQYF; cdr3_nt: TGTGCCAGCAGCCAAGAGAGTAGCGGTTCCTACGAGCAGTACTTC
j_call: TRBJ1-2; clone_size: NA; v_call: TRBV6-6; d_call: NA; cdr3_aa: CASSYRGMDYGYTF; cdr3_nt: TGTGCCAGCAGTTACAGGGGGATGGACTATGGCTACACCTTC
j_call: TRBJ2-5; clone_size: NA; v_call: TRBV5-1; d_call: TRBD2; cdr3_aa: CASSLVGLAEETQYF; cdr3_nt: TGTGCCAGCAGCTTGGTTGGACTAGCGGAAGAGACCCAGTACTTC
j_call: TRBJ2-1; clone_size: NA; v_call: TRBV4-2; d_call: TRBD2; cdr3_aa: CASSPEGAGGDNEQFF; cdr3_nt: TGTGCCAGCAGCCCGGAGGGAGCGGGAGGGGACAATGAGCAGTTCTTC
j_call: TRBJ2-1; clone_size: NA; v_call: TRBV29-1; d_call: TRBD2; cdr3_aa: CSVRSGVNNEQFF; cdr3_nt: TGCAGCGTTAGGAGCGGGGTCAACAATGAGCAGTTCTTC
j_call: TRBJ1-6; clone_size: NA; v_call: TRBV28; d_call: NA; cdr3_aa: CASSREQGGYSPLHF; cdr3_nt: TGTGCCAGCAGTCGGGAGCAGGGCGGTTATTCACCCCTCCACTTT
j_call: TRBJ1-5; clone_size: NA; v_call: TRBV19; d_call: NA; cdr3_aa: CASSEVDQPQHF; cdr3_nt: TGTGCCAGTAGTGAGGTGGATCAGCCCCAGCATTTT
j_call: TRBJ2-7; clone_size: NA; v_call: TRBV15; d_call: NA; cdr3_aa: CATSRQGWEQYF; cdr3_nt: TGTGCCACCAGCAGACAGGGATGGGAGCAGTACTTC
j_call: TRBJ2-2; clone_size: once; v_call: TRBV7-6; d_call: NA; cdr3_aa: CASSRLEGYTGELFF; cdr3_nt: TGTGCCAGCAGCCGGCTGGAGGGCTACACCGGGGAGCTGTTTTTT
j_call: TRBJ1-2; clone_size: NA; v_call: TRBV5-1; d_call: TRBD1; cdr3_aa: CASSWDRVYYGYTF; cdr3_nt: TGCGCCAGCAGCTGGGACAGGGTTTACTATGGCTACACCTTC
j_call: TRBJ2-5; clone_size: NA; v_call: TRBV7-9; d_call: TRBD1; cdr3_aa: CASSWSGGGQTQYF; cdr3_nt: TGTGCCAGCAGCTGGTCAGGGGGCGGACAGACCCAGTACTTC
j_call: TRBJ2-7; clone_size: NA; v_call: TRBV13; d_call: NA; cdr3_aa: CASISSTGFYEQYF; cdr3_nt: TGTGCCAGCATCTCCTCTACAGGATTCTACGAGCAGTACTTC
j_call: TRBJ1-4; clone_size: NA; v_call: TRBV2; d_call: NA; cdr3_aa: CASRDLSGQTPNEKLFF; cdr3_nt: TGTGCCAGCAGAGACCTAAGCGGACAGACCCCTAATGAAAAACTGTTTTTT
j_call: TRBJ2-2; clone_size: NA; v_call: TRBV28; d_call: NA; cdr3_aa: CASRHDSGELFF; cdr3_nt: TGTGCCAGCAGACACGACTCCGGGGAGCTGTTTTTT
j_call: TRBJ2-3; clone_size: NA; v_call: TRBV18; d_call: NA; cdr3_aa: CASSPAGSTSTDTQYF; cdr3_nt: TGTGCCAGCTCACCAGCAGGGTCAACTTCCACAGATACGCAGTATTTT
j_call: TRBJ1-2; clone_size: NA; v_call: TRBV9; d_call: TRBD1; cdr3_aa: CASSVEPIGTAYGYTF; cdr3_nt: TGTGCCAGCAGCGTAGAACCCATCGGGACAGCATATGGCTACACCTTC
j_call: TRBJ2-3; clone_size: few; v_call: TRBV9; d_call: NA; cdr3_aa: CATQTDTQYF; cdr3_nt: TGTGCCACCCAGACAGATACGCAGTATTTT
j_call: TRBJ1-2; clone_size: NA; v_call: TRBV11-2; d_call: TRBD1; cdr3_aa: CASSPDRAYGYTF; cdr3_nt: TGTGCCAGCAGCCCGGACAGGGCCTATGGCTACACCTTC
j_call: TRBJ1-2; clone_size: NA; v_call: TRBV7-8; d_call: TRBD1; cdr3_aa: CASSPIRIRTGTYGYTF; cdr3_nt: TGTGCCAGCAGCCCAATAAGAATTAGGACAGGGACCTATGGCTACACCTTC
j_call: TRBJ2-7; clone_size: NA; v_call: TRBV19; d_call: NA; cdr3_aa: CATLPVTKEQYF; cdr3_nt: TGTGCCACCCTACCCGTTACTAAGGAGCAGTACTTC